The 24 T cell receptor beta chains below were found in one sample sequenced in a study of T cell responses to AZD1222 COVID-19 vaccine. Repertoires were generated with immunoSEQ multiplex PCR, while TCRdb's copy carries only in-frame clones and drops some. The sample lists 100,000 to 150,000 clones; 75% to 85% were seen once. The input for sequencing was peripheral blood, taken 28 days after the second AZD1222 dose. These receptors all come from an adult who received the AZD1222 COVID-19 vaccine.

This clone was found a few times. The chain combines TRBV27 with TRBJ2-5, with 9 bases lining up with TRBD1. The CDR3 contains 15 residues. Germline CDR1 reads MNHEY; CDR2 reads SMNVEV (reference sequence). The V and J ends lost 6 bases and 5 bases, in that order; junction bases with no gene match: 10. CDR3 residues: CASRALTGGAETQYF. CDR3 coding DNA: TGTGCCAGCAGGGCCCTTACAGGGGGCGCGGAGACCCAGTACTTC.

The sample holds a few counts of this clone. J is TRBJ1-1 and V is TRBV5-4; 8 positions agree with TRBD1. V gave up 5 bases and J gave up 3 bases; unmatched junction bases: 6. The CDR3 is 14 amino acids. The germline V gene has CDR1 SGHNT and CDR2 YYREEE (reference sequence). In DNA form, the CDR3 reads TGTGCCAGCAGGGTCAGACAGGGGTACACTGAAGCTTTCTTT. Amino acid sequence: CASRVRQGYTEAFF.

V gene TRBV29-1 combines with J gene TRBJ2-7; the D gene could be TRBD1 or TRBD2 (5 bases each). Trimming removed 5 bases at V and 6 bases at J, with 20 bases between. This CDR3 is built from 14 residues. Germline CDR1 and CDR2: SQVTM and ANQGSEA. The chain's CDR3 is CSVPTGGLGGEQYF. In DNA form, the CDR3 reads TGCAGCGTTCCTACTGGGGGTCTAGGCGGCGAGCAGTACTTC.

In this sample, this clone turned up a few times. V gene TRBV3-1 (or the pseudogene TRBV3-2) combines with J gene TRBJ2-2; D is uncertain. The CDR3 spans 12 residues. Trimming took off 4 bases at V and 3 bases at J, with 3 bases between the two ends. The germline V gene encodes CDR1 LGHDT and CDR2 YNNKEL (reference sequence). This CDR3 is CASSLYTGELFF. CDR3 DNA: TGTGCCAGCAGCCTTTACACCGGGGAGCTGTTTTTT.

The chain uses TRBV7-9 and TRBJ2-7; 8 bases line up with TRBD2. The CDR3 sequence is 14 residues long. Germline CDR1 is SEHNR and CDR2 is FQNEAQ (reference sequence). The V gene end was trimmed by 4 bases and the J gene end by 4 bases; junction bases not matched to a gene: 6. As DNA, the CDR3 is TGTGCCAGCAGCTCCGCGGGGGGCCTATACGAGCAGTACTTC. This translates into CASSSAGGLYEQYF. Full variable domain (rest looked up from reference TRBV7-9 and TRBJ2-7): DTGVSQNPRHKITKRGQNVTFRCDPISEHNRLYWYRQTLGQGPEFLTYFQNEAQLEKSRLLSDRFSAERPKGSFSTLEIQRTEQGDSAMYLCASSSAGGLYEQYFGPGTRLTVT.

The chain combines TRBV7-9 with TRBJ2-5; a possible D gene is TRBD1 (6 bases). Germline V gene sequence: CDR1 SEHNR, CDR2 FQNEAQ (reference sequence). Trimming shortened V by 5 bases and J by 5 bases, and 9 bases separated the two germline ends. CDR3 length: 12 residues. The CDR3 protein is CASSTQGETQYF. CDR3 DNA: TGTGCCAGCAGCACCCAGGGGGAGACCCAGTACTTC.

This clone is a singleton in its sample. The J gene is TRBJ2-1, the V gene TRBV2, with D uncertain. CDR1 SNHLY and CDR2 FYNNEI come from the germline V gene. The CDR3 consists of 13 residues. Trimming pared 6 bases from V and 6 bases from J, leaving 12 bases between. This chain's CDR3 is CASSSAALNEQFF. The CDR3 nucleotides are TGTGCCAGCAGCAGTGCCGCGCTCAATGAGCAGTTCTTC.

The rearrangement links TRBV5-1 to TRBJ2-3, with a possible D match to TRBD1 (5 bases). Germline CDR1 reads SGHRS; CDR2 reads YFSETQ. The CDR3 is 16 residues long. V gave up 0 bases and J gave up 4 bases, with 15 bases separating them. In DNA, the CDR3 is TGCGCCAGCAGCTTGGCGATGGCAGGGTCCCCAGATACGCAGTATTTT. Amino acid sequence: CASSLAMAGSPDTQYF.

The V and J genes are TRBV7-2 and TRBJ1-1; perhaps TRBD1 as D (5 bases). The CDR3 contains 19 residues. The V end was cut by 3 bases, the J end by 1 base, with 24 bases between. The germline V gene has CDR1 SGHTA and CDR2 FQGNSA. CDR3 protein: CASSFSRRGGIRRNTEAFF. The CDR3 bases are TGTGCCAGCAGCTTTTCCCGACGCGGGGGGATCAGGAGGAACACTGAAGCTTTCTTT.

V gene TRBV5-1 combines with J gene TRBJ2-1, with a possible D match to TRBD1 (5 bases). Trimming took 0 bases from V and 4 from J, leaving 8 bases between them. The V gene's germline CDR1 is SGHRS and CDR2 YFSETQ. CDR3 length equals 14 residues. The CDR3 nucleotides are TGCGCCAGCAGCTTGGTACAGGTATACAATGAGCAGTTCTTC. Protein product: CASSLVQVYNEQFF.

V usage is TRBV27 and J usage is TRBJ2-7, with a tentative D call TRBD1 (6 bases). CDR1 MNHEY and CDR2 SMNVEV come from the germline V gene (reference sequence). The CDR3 totals 13 residues. The germline V and J ends were trimmed by 6 bases and 4 bases, with 13 bases remaining between them. The CDR3 DNA sequence: TGTGCCAGCAGCGAGACAGGCGGTTACGAGCAGTACTTC. Residues: CASSETGGYEQYF.

V is TRBV12-3 or TRBV12-4 and J is TRBJ1-1; D is unresolved. Trimming cost V 6 bases and J 5 bases, with 10 bases left between them. The CDR3 spans 12 residues. This chain's CDR3 is CASRPFGTEAFF. In nucleotides, the CDR3 is TGTGCCAGCAGGCCTTTTGGTACTGAAGCTTTCTTT.

This clone showed up just a few times. The chain employs TRBV4-1 and TRBJ1-5; no definite D call. The CDR3 spans 14 residues. Germline V gives CDR1 MGHRA, CDR2 YSYEKL. With 1 base removed from V and 7 bases from J, the gap between germline ends came to 11 bases. The CDR3 loop is CASSQGRVLQPQHF. In DNA form, the CDR3 reads TGCGCCAGCAGCCAAGGGAGGGTGCTACAGCCCCAGCATTTT.

The chain recombines TRBV7-3 with TRBJ1-2, with 7 bases matching TRBD1. V was pared by 4 bases and J by 3 bases, with 5 bases of the junction left unmatched. CDR3 length: 14 amino acids. Germline CDR1 is SGHTA and CDR2 is FQGTGA. CDR3: CASSSPGTDYGYTF. In DNA form, the CDR3 reads TGTGCCAGCAGCTCCCCCGGGACAGACTATGGCTACACCTTC. Full variable domain (outside the CDR3, taken from reference TRBV7-3 and TRBJ1-2): GAGVSQTPSNKVTEKGKYVELRCDPISGHTALYWYRQSLGQGPEFLIYFQGTGAADDSGLPNDRFFAVRPEGSVSTLKIQRTERGDSAVYLCASSSPGTDYGYTFGSGTRLTVV.

Only a few counts were recorded for this clone. J is TRBJ1-5 and V is TRBV21-1. TRBV21-1 is a known pseudogene. This CDR3 has 16 amino acids. CDR3 protein: CAIGRPGVSGNQPQHF. The CDR3 DNA reads TGTGCCATTGGACGTCCCGGGGTGAGTGGCAATCAGCCCCAGCATTTT.

This chain joins TRBV2 and TRBJ2-1; TRBD2 agrees at 8 bases. Looked up from germline, CDR1 is SNHLY and CDR2 is FYNNEI. V trimming: 6 bases; J trimming: 4 bases; junction bases outside the gene matches: 20. There are 19 residues in the CDR3. The CDR3 DNA is TGTGCCAGCAGACCCCTGCCCGGGGCGGGGGGCCCTGCGTACAATGAGCAGTTCTTC. Encoded protein: CASRPLPGAGGPAYNEQFF.

V usage is TRBV6-5 and J usage is TRBJ2-1; 7 positions match TRBD2. The CDR3 totals 11 residues. CDR1 and CDR2 (germline): MNHEY, SVGAGI. Germline trimming cut 9 bases from V and 8 bases from J; bases unmatched to any gene: 4. CDR3 loop: CASMREHEQFF. In DNA, the CDR3 is TGTGCCAGTATGCGGGAGCATGAGCAGTTCTTC.

The genes are TRBV20-1 and TRBJ1-2, with D perhaps TRBD1 (6 bases). V lost 3 bases and J lost 6, with 14 bases in between. The CDR3 has 13 amino acids. Germline CDR1 reads DFQATT; CDR2 reads SNEGSKA (reference sequence). The CDR3 DNA follows: TGCAGTGCTAGTAAGGGGGTAATAGATGGCTACACCTTC. Protein: CSASKGVIDGYTF.

To note about this clone: At one of its ends the junction is not consistent with the germline gene, which may arise from a read error. The chain links TRBV12-3 or TRBV12-4 to TRBJ2-4; no definite D call. CDR3 length: 11 residues. In nucleotides, the CDR3 is TGTGCCAGCAGTCTTGGGGAAACAAGGAACTTC. Its protein product is CASSLGETRNF.

The chain carries TRBV6-5 and TRBJ2-7; D is ambiguous. The V gene lost 7 bases and the J gene lost 10 bases, with 14 bases spanning the gap. The CDR3 runs 11 residues. Germline V gene lookup returns CDR1 MNHEY and CDR2 SVGAGI. CDR3 region: CASIGPLGQYF. CDR3 DNA: TGTGCCAGCATCGGGCCCTTAGGACAGTACTTC.

The V and J genes are TRBV7-2 and TRBJ1-1; TRBD1 might be the D (5 bases). Trimming took off 5 bases at V and 0 bases at J, with 7 bases between the two ends. Germline-derived CDR1 and CDR2 are SGHTA and FQGNSA. This CDR3 region has 13 residues. The chain's CDR3 is CASSGGMNTEAFF. The DNA of the CDR3 is TGTGCCAGCAGCGGGGGGATGAACACTGAAGCTTTCTTT.

This chain joins TRBV5-1 and TRBJ1-1, with TRBD1 as a possible D gene (6 bases). Germline CDR1 is SGHRS and CDR2 is YFSETQ. The CDR3 runs to 14 residues. Trimming pared 3 bases from V and 0 bases from J, leaving 9 bases between. CDR3 region: CASSWTAVNTEAFF. DNA of the CDR3: TGCGCCAGCAGCTGGACAGCCGTGAACACTGAAGCTTTCTTT. The whole variable domain, remainder taken from reference TRBV5-1 and TRBJ1-1, is KAGVTQTPRYLIKTRGQQVTLSCSPISGHRSVSWYQQTPGQGLQFLFEYFSETQRNKGNFPGRFSGRQFSNSRSEMNVSTLELGDSALYLCASSWTAVNTEAFFGQGTRLTVV.

The V call is TRBV28, the J call TRBJ2-7; 9 nucleotides agree with TRBD1. Trimming at V came to 6 bases and at J to 5 bases, leaving 11 bases not matched to a gene. CDR3 length: 15 residues. Germline V gives CDR1 MDHEN, CDR2 SYDVKM. CDR3 bases: TGTGCCAGCAGAGCACCGGGACAGGGAGGCCACGAGCAGTACTTC. Amino acid sequence: CASRAPGQGGHEQYF. The full variable domain, rest sourced from reference TRBV28 and TRBJ2-7, is DVKVTQSSRYLVKRTGEKVFLECVQDMDHENMFWYRQDPGLGLRLIYFSYDVKMKEKGDIPEGYSVSREKKERFSLILESASTNQTSMYLCASRAPGQGGHEQYFGPGTRLTVT.

This clone has only a few counts. The J gene is TRBJ2-3, the V gene TRBV28, with D perhaps TRBD1 (6 bases). The CDR3 has 15 amino acids. CDR1 is MDHEN and CDR2 is SYDVKM in the germline V gene. V was pared by 3 bases and J by 5 bases, with 15 bases between. In nucleotides, the CDR3 is TGTGCCAGCAGTTTCTCGGCAGGGGTCGGAGATACGCAGTATTTT. Translated, it gives CASSFSAGVGDTQYF.